Listed below are T cell receptor beta chains from one sample, sequenced in a study of T cell responses to AZD1222 COVID-19 vaccine. The protocol was immunoSEQ multiplex PCR, while the TCRdb copy is restricted to in-frame clones and leaves out a portion. There are roughly 190,000 clones in the sample; approximately 91% occur only once, and 0.75% to 1% lies in the top ten. The specimen comprised peripheral blood, sampled on day 0 of AZD1222 vaccination. The source is an adult in good health. The CDR3 runs from the conserved cysteine through the conserved F or W. The D gene is left open where the match is weak. Not every row has a clone size; where given, it reads once, few, many or a size class.

J,size,V,D,DNA,CDR3
TRBJ2-2,NA,TRBV27,NA,TGTGCCAGCAGTTTATGGATTGACGGGGAGCTGTTTTTT,CASSLWIDGELFF
TRBJ1-6,NA,TRBV7-2,NA,TGTGCCAGCAGCCTAAGCAGCTCCTATAATTCACCCCTCCACTTT,CASSLSSSYNSPLHF
TRBJ2-7,NA,TRBV10-1,TRBD2,TGCGCCAGCAGTGAGTCGCTTAGCGGGAACTACGAGCAGTACTTC,CASSESLSGNYEQYF
TRBJ2-7,NA,TRBV27,NA,TGTGCCAGCAGTTTGGACGTCGGGAGAGGTTACGAGCAGTACTTC,CASSLDVGRGYEQYF
TRBJ2-1,NA,TRBV25-1,NA,TGTGCCAGCAGTGCGTATTACAATGAGCAGTTCTTC,CASSAYYNEQFF
TRBJ1-2,NA,TRBV12-3/TRBV12-4,NA,TGTGCCAGCAGCCCCGACAGGCGGCTGGGCTACACCTTC,CASSPDRRLGYTF
TRBJ1-5,NA,TRBV2,TRBD1,TGTGCCAGCAACGACAGGGGGCCGGGTCAGCCCCAGCATTTT,CASNDRGPGQPQHF
TRBJ2-1,NA,TRBV5-1,NA,TGCGCCAGCAGCTTGGAGTGGACAGTACCGAATGAGCAGTTCTTC,CASSLEWTVPNEQFF
TRBJ2-7,NA,TRBV5-4,TRBD1,TGTGCCAGCAGCATTGGGACAGGGACCTACGAGCAGTACTTC,CASSIGTGTYEQYF
TRBJ2-1,once,TRBV6-5,NA,TGTGCCAGCAGTTACTCGAATGGCGGAACCTACAATGAGCAGTTCTTC,CASSYSNGGTYNEQFF
TRBJ1-5,NA,TRBV9,NA,TGTGCCAGCAGCTCTTGTCCGGGACTTGGGGGGGGCTGCTGCAATCAGCCCCAGCATTTT,CASSSCPGLGGGCCNQPQHF
TRBJ2-1,NA,TRBV6-5,TRBD2,TGTGCCAGCAGTCAGCGGGGGATCTCCTACAATGAGCAGTTCTTC,CASSQRGISYNEQFF
TRBJ1-1,NA,TRBV19,NA,TGTGCCAGTAGTATTATCGCCAGGGGTCCTGAAGCTTTCTTT,CASSIIARGPEAFF
TRBJ2-7,NA,TRBV6-6,TRBD2,TGTGCCAGCAGTCCAATCGCCGGGACTAGCGGACAAAGTGAGCAGTACTTC,CASSPIAGTSGQSEQYF
TRBJ2-1,NA,TRBV5-1,TRBD2,TGCGCCAGCAGTTATGGACTAGCGGGATCCAATGAGCAGTTCTTC,CASSYGLAGSNEQFF
TRBJ2-3,NA,TRBV25-1,NA,TGTGCCACCCAGTCCGGGAACACAGATACGCAGTATTTT,CATQSGNTDTQYF
TRBJ2-5,once,TRBV29-1,NA,TGCAGCGTTGATATGGGGGTTTCAAGGGAGACCCAGTACTTC,CSVDMGVSRETQYF
TRBJ2-1,once,TRBV13,NA,TGTGCCAGCAGCTTAGCTAGGGGATCCAATGAGCAGTTCTTC,CASSLARGSNEQFF
TRBJ1-2,NA,TRBV2,TRBD1,TGTGCCAGCACGTGGGACAGGGGAATAGGTGGCTACACCTTC,CASTWDRGIGGYTF
TRBJ2-7,NA,TRBV19,NA,TGTGCCAGTAGAGCAGCCAACTACGAGCAGTACTTC,CASRAANYEQYF
TRBJ1-6,NA,TRBV3-1/TRBV3-2,NA,TGTGCCAGCAGCCAAGCAGGGGAGGGGGATTCACCCCTCCACTTT,CASSQAGEGDSPLHF
TRBJ2-1,NA,TRBV4-3,NA,TGCGCCAGCAGCCAAGATAGGGGTTTCTCCTACAATGAGCAGTTCTTC,CASSQDRGFSYNEQFF
TRBJ1-5,NA,TRBV7-8,TRBD1,TGTGCCAGCAGCTTCTTACAGGGGGGCCAGGGACCCCAGCATTTT,CASSFLQGGQGPQHF
TRBJ1-6,NA,TRBV7-9,NA,TGTGCCAGCAGAAACAGGGCTTCTAATTCACCCCTCCACTTT,CASRNRASNSPLHF
TRBJ1-4,NA,TRBV7-9,NA,TGTGCCAGCAGCCCCGGTGGAAAAAGGGAGGGCGAAAGACTGTTTTTT,CASSPGGKREGERLFF
TRBJ1-5,NA,TRBV5-3,NA,TGTGCCAGAAAATATCAGCCCCAGCATTTT,CARKYQPQHF
TRBJ1-5,NA,TRBV6-2/TRBV6-3,NA,TGTGCCAGCAGTTACCGCGGGCTTGGTCAGCCCCAGCATTTT,CASSYRGLGQPQHF
TRBJ2-1,NA,TRBV2,NA,TGTGCCAGAGGGGAGCCTAACAATGAGCAGTTCTTC,CARGEPNNEQFF
TRBJ2-1,NA,TRBV13,TRBD2,TGTGCCAGCAGCTCTGCGGGAGGGTACAATGAGCAGTTCTTC,CASSSAGGYNEQFF
TRBJ2-1,NA,TRBV24-1,NA,TGTGCCACCAGTGATTTTGCACCCCTAGCGACCTTGGGGGCCAATGAGCAGTTCTTC,CATSDFAPLATLGANEQFF
TRBJ1-2,NA,TRBV29-1,NA,TGCAGCGTTGAAAGGTCCAAAAGGGAGAACTATGGCTACACCTTC,CSVERSKRENYGYTF
TRBJ1-1,NA,TRBV4-3,NA,TGCGCCAGCAGCCAAGATGATGGGGGGATGAACACTGAAGCTTTCTTT,CASSQDDGGMNTEAFF
TRBJ1-1,NA,TRBV19,NA,TGTGCCAGTAGTTGGACCACTGAAGCTTTCTTT,CASSWTTEAFF